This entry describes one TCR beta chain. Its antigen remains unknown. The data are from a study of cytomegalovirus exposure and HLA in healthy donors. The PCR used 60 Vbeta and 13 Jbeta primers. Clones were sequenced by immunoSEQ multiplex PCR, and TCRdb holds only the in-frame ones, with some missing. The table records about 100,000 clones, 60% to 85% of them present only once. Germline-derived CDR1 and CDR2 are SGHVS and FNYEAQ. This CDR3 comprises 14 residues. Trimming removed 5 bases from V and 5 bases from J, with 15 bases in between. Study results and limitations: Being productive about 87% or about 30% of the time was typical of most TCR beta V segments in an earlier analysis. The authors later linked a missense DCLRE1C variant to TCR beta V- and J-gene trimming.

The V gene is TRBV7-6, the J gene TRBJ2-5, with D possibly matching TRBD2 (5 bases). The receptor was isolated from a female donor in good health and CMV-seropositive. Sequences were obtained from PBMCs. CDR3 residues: CASSPGSLRETQYF. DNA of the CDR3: TGTGCCAGCAGCCCGGGGAGTTTAAGGGAGACCCAGTACTTC. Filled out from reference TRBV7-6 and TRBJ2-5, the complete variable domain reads GAGVSQSPRYKVTKRGQDVALRCDPISGHVSLYWYRQALGQGPEFLTYFNYEAQQDKSGLPNDRFSAERPEGSISTLTIQRTEQRDSAMYRCASSPGSLRETQYFGPGTRLLVL.